The clone carrying this T cell receptor beta chain was detected a few times. The antigen is undetermined. This CDR3 is built from 14 residues. Per germline, CDR1 GTSNPN and CDR2 SVGIG (reference sequence). Amplification used 60 Vbeta primers and 13 Jbeta primers. Authors' data handling: Later, about 80 million unique TCR beta chains were counted in an analysis, and around 11 million of them were shared. The table came from immunoSEQ multiplex PCR; TCRdb's copy has only in-frame clones and leaves some out. V, J and clone size are those of that table, while D and trimming were read from the DNA. Here the sample spans approximately 150,000 clones, about 75% being singletons. The data were obtained in a study of cytomegalovirus exposure and HLA in healthy donors. Overall study context: Some 87 million unique TCRs from HLA-typed donors were held in an early release of data. Whole-study findings and limits: In a later analysis, about 17,000 TCR beta sequences were associated with HLA alleles at 0.05 false discovery rate. Later genetic work tied a missense DCLRE1C variant to beta-chain V and J trimming.

This TCR derives from a female donor in good health and CMV-seronegative. The rearrangement links TRBV30 to TRBJ2-5; 10 bases align to TRBD2. The last part of the DNA fits TRBJ2-7 better; the J call may be wrong. Specimen: PBMCs. In nucleotides, the CDR3 is TGTGCCTGGTCCTTGGGACTAGCGTCCGACGAGCAGTACTTC. It specifies CAWSLGLASDEQYF.